Following are 5 T cell receptor beta chains from one sample sequenced in a study of post-analysis software for immune sequencing data. Overall study findings and caveats: TRBV5-6, TRBV5-1 and TRBV20-1 belonged to a set of about 5 TRBV segments that were more frequent in patients than controls.

TCR beta cDNA libraries had unique molecular identifiers. One entry per CDR3 protein, called by TCRdb with MiXCR from the PCR reads. Seen here are some 890,000 distinct CDR3 sequences, approximately 57% observed once, and the top ten hold roughly 4.4%. These TCRs are of unknown antigen specificity. Sequences were obtained from blood. All receptors derive from a girl aged 10 to 17 with multiple sclerosis.

V gene TRBV9 combines with J gene TRBJ1-1; no definite D call. The length of the CDR3 is 14 residues. CDR1 and CDR2 (germline): SGDLS, YYNGEE. V lost 3 bases and J 2 bases, leaving 11 bases between the germline ends. The CDR3 spells CASSGPTLNTEAFF. The DNA of the CDR3 is TGTGCCAGCAGCGGACCCACACTTAACACTGAAGCTTTCTTT. The entire variable domain, with the rest obtained from reference TRBV9 and TRBJ1-1, is as follows: DSGVTQTPKHLITATGQRVTLRCSPRSGDLSVYWYQQSLDQGLQFLIQYYNGEERAKGNILERFSAQQFPDLHSELNLSSLELGDSALYFCASSGPTLNTEAFFGQGTRLTVV.

Regarding this clonotype: This may be a read error, as it is one base from a much larger clone. This chain uses TRBV20-1 with TRBJ2-1, with 10 bases that match TRBD1. CDR3 size: 16 residues. Germline CDR1 DFQATT, CDR2 SNEGSKA (reference sequence). The CDR3 here is CSARSTGGTYYNEQVF. In DNA, the CDR3 is TGCAGTGCTAGATCGACAGGGGGCACTTACTACAATGAGCAGGTCTTC.

The chain joins TRBV29-1 to TRBJ2-7; 7 nucleotides line up with TRBD1. The end of the DNA aligns better with TRBJ2-5, so the J call may be wrong. The CDR3 runs to 14 residues. Germline values: CDR1 SQVTM, CDR2 ANQGSEA. CDR3 DNA: TGCAGCGTTGGCCTGGGACAGATAAAAGAGACCCAGTACTTC. This translates into CSVGLGQIKETQYF.

The J gene is TRBJ2-2, the V gene TRBV27; D call uncertain. Germline V gene data show CDR1 as MNHEY and CDR2 as SMNVEV (reference sequence). The CDR3 spans 17 residues. V lost 4 bases to trimming and J lost 0 bases, with 15 bases between them. The CDR3: CASSSPGLHSNTGELFF. As DNA, the CDR3 is TGTGCCAGCAGTTCCCCTGGCCTACACTCGAACACCGGGGAGCTGTTTTTT.

The chain links TRBV20-1 to TRBJ2-5, with no clear D. The CDR3 loop spans 13 amino acids. The germline gives CDR1 DFQATT, CDR2 SNEGSKA (reference sequence). V lost 3 bases to trimming and J lost 11 bases, with 19 bases between them. Here the CDR3 DNA reads TGCAGTGCTAGCCCCTCCCGGTCGGGTGAGCAGTACTTC. Amino acid sequence: CSASPSRSGEQYF.